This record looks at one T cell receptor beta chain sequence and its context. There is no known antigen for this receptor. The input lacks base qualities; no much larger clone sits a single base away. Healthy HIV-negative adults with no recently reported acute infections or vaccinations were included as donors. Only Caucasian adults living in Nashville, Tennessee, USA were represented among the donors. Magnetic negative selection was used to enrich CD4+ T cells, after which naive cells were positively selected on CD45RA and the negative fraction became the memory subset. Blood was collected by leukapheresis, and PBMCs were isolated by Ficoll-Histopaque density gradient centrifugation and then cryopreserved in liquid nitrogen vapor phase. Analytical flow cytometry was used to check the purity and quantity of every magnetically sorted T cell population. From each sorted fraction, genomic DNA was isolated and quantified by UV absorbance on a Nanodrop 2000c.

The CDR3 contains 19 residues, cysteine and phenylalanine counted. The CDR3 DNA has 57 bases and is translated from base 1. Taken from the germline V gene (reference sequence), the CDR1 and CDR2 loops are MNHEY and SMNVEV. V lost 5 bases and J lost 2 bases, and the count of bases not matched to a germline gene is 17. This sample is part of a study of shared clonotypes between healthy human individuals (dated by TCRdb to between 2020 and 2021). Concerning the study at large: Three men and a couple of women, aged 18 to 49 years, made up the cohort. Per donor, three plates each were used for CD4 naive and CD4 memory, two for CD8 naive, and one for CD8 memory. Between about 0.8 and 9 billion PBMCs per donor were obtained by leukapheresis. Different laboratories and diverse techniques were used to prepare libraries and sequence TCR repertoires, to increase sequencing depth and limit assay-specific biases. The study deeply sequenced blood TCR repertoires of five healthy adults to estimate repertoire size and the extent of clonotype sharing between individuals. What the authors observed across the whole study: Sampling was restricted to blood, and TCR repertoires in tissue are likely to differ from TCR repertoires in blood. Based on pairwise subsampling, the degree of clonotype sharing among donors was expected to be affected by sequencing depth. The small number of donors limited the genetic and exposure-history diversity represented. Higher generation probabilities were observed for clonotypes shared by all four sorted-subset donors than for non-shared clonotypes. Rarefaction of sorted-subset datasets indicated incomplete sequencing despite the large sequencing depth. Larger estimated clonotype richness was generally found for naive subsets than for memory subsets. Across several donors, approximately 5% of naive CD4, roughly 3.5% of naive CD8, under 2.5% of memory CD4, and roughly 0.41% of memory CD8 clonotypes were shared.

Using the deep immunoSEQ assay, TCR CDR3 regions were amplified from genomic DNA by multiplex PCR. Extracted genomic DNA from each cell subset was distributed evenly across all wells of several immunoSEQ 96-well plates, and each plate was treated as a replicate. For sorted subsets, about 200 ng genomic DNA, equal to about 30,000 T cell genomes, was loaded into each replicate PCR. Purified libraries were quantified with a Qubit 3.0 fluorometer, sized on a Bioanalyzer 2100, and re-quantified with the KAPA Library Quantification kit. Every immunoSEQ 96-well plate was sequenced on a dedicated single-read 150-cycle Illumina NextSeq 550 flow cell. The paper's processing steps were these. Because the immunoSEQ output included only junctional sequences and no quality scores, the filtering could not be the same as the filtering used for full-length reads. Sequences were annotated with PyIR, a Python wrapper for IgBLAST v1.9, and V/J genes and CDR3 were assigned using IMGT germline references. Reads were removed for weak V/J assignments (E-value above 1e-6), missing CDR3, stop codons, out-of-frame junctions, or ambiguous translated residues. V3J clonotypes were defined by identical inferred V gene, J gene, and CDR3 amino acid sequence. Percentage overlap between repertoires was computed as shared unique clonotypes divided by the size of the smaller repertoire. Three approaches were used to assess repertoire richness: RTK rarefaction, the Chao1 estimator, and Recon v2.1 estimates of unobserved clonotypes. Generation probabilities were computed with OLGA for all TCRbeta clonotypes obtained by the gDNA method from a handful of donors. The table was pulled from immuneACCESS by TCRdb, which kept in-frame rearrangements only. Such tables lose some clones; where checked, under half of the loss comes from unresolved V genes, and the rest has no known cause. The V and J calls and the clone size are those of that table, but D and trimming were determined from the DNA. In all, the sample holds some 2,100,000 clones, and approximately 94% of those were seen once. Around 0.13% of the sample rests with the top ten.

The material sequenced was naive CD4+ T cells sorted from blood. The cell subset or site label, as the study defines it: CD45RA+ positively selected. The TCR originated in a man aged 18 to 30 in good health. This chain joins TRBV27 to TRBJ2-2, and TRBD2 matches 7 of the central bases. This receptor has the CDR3 CASSQSSLLSGTNTGELFF. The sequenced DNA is TGTGCCAGCAGTCAGTCTTCCCTACTAAGCGGGACCAACACCGGGGAGCTGTTTTTT.